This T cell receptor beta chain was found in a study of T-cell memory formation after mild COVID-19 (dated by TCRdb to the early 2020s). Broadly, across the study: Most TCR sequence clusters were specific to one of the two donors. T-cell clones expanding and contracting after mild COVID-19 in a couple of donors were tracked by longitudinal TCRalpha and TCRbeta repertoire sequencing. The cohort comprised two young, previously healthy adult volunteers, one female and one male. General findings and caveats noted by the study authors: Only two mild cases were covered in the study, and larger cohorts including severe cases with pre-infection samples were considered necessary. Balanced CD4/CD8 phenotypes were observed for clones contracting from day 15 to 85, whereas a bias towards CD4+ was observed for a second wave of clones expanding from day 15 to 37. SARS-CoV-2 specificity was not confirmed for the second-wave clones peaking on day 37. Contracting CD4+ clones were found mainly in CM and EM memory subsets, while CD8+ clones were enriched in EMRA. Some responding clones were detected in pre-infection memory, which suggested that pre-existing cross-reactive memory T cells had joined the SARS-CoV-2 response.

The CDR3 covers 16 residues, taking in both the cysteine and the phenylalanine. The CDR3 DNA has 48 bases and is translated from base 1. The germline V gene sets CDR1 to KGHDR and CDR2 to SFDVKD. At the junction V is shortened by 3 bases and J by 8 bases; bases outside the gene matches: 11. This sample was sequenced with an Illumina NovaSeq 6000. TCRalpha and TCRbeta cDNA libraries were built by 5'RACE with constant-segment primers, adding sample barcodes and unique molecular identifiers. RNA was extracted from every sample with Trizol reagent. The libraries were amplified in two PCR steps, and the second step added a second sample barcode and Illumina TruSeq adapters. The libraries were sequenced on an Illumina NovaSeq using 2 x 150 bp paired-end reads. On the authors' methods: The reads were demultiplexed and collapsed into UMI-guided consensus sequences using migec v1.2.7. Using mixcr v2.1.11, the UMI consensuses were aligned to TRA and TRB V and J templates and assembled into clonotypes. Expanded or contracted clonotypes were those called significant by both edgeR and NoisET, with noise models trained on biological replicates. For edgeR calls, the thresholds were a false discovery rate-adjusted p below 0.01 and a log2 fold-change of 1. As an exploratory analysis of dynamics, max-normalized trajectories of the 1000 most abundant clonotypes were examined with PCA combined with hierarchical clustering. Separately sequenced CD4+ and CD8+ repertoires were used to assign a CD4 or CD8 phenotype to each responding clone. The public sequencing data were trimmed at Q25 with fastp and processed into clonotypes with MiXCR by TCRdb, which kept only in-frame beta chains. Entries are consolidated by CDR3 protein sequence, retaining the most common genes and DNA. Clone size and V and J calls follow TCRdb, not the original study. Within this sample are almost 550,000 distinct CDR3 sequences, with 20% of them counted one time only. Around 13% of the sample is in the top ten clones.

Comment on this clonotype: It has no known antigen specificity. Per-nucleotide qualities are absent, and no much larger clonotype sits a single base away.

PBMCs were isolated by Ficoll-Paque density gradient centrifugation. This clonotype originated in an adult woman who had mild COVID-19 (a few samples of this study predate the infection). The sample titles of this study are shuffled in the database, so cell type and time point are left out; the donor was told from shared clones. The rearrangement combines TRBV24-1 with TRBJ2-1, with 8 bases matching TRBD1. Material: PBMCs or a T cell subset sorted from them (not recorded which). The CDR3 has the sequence CATSDPDRGRLDEQFF. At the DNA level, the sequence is TGTGCCACCAGTGATCCCGACAGGGGCCGGTTGGATGAGCAGTTCTTC.